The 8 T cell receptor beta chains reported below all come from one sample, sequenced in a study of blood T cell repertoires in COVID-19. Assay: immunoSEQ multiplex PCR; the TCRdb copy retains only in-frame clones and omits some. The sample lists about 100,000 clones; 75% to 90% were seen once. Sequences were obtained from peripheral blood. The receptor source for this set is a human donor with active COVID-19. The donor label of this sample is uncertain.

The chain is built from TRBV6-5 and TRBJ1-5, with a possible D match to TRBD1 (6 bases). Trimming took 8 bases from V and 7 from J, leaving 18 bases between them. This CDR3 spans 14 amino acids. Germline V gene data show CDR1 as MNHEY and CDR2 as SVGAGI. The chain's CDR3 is CASPEEAGEQPQHF. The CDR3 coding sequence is TGTGCCAGCCCCGAGGAGGCAGGGGAACAGCCCCAGCATTTT.

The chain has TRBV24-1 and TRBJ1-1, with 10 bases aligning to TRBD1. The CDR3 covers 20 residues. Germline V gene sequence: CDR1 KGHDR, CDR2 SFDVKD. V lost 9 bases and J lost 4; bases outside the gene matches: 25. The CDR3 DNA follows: TGTGCCACCTTCTCGAGAGTCGGGACAGGGGACATTCACGTACGCACTGAAGCTTTCTTT. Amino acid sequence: CATFSRVGTGDIHVRTEAFF.

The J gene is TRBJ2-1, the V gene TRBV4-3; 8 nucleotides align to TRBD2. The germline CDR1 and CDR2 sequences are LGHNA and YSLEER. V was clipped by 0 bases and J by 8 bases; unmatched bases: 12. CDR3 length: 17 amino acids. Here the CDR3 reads CASSQDAGGATNDEQFF. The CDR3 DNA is TGCGCCAGCAGCCAAGATGCGGGGGGAGCCACCAACGATGAGCAGTTCTTC.

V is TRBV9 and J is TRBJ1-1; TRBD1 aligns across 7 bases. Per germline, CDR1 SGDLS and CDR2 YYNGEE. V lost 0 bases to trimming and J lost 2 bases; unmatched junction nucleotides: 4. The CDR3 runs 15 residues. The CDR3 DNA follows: TGTGCCAGCAGCGTAGCCCCAGGGGGAAACACTGAAGCTTTCTTT. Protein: CASSVAPGGNTEAFF.

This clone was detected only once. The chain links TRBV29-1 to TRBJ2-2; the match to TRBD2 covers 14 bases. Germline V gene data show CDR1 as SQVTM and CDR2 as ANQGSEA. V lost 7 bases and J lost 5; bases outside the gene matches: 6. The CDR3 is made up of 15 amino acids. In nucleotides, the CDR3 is TGCAGCGCCGTAGGGACTAGCGGGGGAACCGGGGAGCTGTTTTTT. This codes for CSAVGTSGGTGELFF.

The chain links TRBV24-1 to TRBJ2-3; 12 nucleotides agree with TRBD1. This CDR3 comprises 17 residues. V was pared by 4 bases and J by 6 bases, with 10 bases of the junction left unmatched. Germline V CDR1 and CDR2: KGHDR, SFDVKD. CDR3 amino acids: CATSDVTGTGGLDTQYF. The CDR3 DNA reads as TGTGCCACCAGTGACGTTACCGGGACAGGGGGCTTGGATACGCAGTATTTT.

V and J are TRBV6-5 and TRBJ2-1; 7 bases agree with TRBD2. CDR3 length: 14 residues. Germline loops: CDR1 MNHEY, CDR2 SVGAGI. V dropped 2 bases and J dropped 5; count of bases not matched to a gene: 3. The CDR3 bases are TGTGCCAGCAGTTACAGGGGACTACACAATGAGCAGTTCTTC. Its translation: CASSYRGLHNEQFF.

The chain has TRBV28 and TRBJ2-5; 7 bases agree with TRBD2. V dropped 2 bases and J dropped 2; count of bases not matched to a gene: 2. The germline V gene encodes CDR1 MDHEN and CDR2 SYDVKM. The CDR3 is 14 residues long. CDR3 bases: TGTGCCAGCAGTTTAGGGGGGGTACAAGAGACCCAGTACTTC. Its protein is CASSLGGVQETQYF.